This T cell receptor beta chain is from a study of blood T cells in healthy people across ages. Sample-barcoded 5' priming and a J-beta primer mix drove a second PCR of about 6 to 12 cycles. TCRdb itself ran the 5' RACE reads through MiXCR, one entry per CDR3 protein. The table lists roughly 1.7 million distinct CDR3 sequences, about 31% of them singletons, with approximately 11% in the top ten. Whole-study findings and limits: Relative to aged donors, long-lived donors carried more naive CD4+ cells and displayed higher diversity. While age rose, TCR beta diversity per million T cells dropped in a roughly linear way.

This clonotype was picked up a small number of times. Its antigen is not identified. The CDR3 is 14 amino acids. Per the germline V gene, CDR1 is SEHNR and CDR2 is FQNEAQ (reference sequence). V lost 1 base and J lost 4, with 9 bases in between. The TCR originated in a woman aged 30 to 39 in good health. The chain combines TRBV7-9 with TRBJ2-3; the D is unclear. Sequencing input: blood. Here the CDR3 reads CASSLDPASDTQYF. CDR3 coding DNA: TGTGCCAGCAGCTTAGATCCGGCATCAGATACGCAGTATTTT.